Below are 22 T cell receptor beta chains sequenced from a single sample in a study of post-analysis software for immune sequencing data. Study-wide results and caveats: Higher frequency in patients than in controls was seen for about five TRBV segments, with TRBV5-6, TRBV5-1 and TRBV20-1 among them.

Unique molecular identifiers tagged the TCR beta cDNA libraries. Using its own MiXCR run on the PCR reads, TCRdb lists one record per CDR3 protein. The data hold some 700,000 distinct CDR3 sequences, with around 64% observed a single time. Antigens of these TCRs are unknown. Sequencing was carried out using blood. The receptors shown here come from a girl aged 2-10 years with multiple sclerosis.

CDR3 DNA: TGCGCCAGCAGCCAACTTTCAGAAGATACGCAGTATTTT. It specifies CASSQLSEDTQYF. The chain recombines TRBV4-3 with TRBJ2-3; no definite D call. CDR3 size: 13 residues. Trimming left V 2 bases short and J 5 bases short, with 8 bases between. CDR1 is LGHNA, CDR2 YSLEER, per germline.

This clonotype has more than one count but fewer than ten. The J gene is TRBJ2-3, the V gene TRBV10-3; 9 bases are a match to TRBD2. Per the germline V gene, CDR1 is ENHRY and CDR2 is SYGVKD. The CDR3 is 15 residues long. Trimming removed 11 bases from V and 4 bases from J; junction bases left unmatched: 13. The CDR3 nucleotides read TGTGCCTCCAGAGGGCTAGCGGGGATGGCAGATACGCAGTATTTT. Amino acid sequence: CASRGLAGMADTQYF.

This clonotype has only a few counts. The chain uses TRBV29-1 and TRBJ2-1; D is possibly TRBD2 (6 bases). The CDR3 length is 15 residues. Germline V CDR1 and CDR2: SQVTM, ANQGSEA. The V gene lost 6 bases and the J gene lost 5 bases, with 20 bases spanning the gap. Written as DNA, the CDR3 is TGCAGCGTCCAAGGGGAGACTAGTCCCGACAATGAGCAGTTCTTC. Its protein product is CSVQGETSPDNEQFF.

This rearrangement joins TRBV9 to TRBJ1-1; D remains ambiguous. The CDR3 runs 13 residues. Trimming removed 5 bases at V and 0 bases at J, with 8 bases between. Germline V gene data show CDR1 as SGDLS and CDR2 as YYNGEE. This CDR3 is CASSRAMNTEAFF. The CDR3 coding sequence is TGTGCCAGCAGTCGGGCGATGAACACTGAAGCTTTCTTT.

The rearrangement uses TRBV20-1 and TRBJ1-1, with D uncertain. Looked up from germline, CDR1 is DFQATT and CDR2 is SNEGSKA (reference sequence). With 6 bases removed from V and 7 bases from J, the gap between germline ends came to 27 bases. The CDR3 has 16 residues. CDR3 amino acids: CSARKTASPLSLEAFF. The CDR3, as DNA: TGCAGTGCCAGGAAAACGGCCTCCCCCTTATCCCTTGAAGCTTTCTTT.

In the case of this clonotype: Its ends do not fully match the called genes, so a read error is possible. CDR3 loop: CASSLASSYDEQFF. CDR3 bases: TGTGCCAGCAGCTTGGCCAGCTCCTACGATGAGCAGTTCTTC. The chain combines TRBV5-6 with TRBJ2-1; D is unresolved. The CDR3 totals 14 residues. The V gene's germline CDR1 is SGHDT and CDR2 YYEEEE.

In this sample, this clonotype turned up once. This rearrangement joins TRBV5-1 to TRBJ2-1, with 9 bases matching TRBD2. J was trimmed by 9 bases and V by 2 bases; bases with no gene match: 15. Germline values: CDR1 SGHRS, CDR2 YFSETQ. There are 17 residues in the CDR3. The CDR3 coding sequence is TGCGCCAGCAGCTTCCAGGCGTTTAGCGGGAGCGACGGTGAGCAGTTCTTC. Its protein product is CASSFQAFSGSDGEQFF.

The J gene is TRBJ2-5, the V gene TRBV12-3 or TRBV12-4, with 7 nucleotides matching TRBD1. The CDR3 runs to 14 residues. Trimming removed 2 bases from V and 5 bases from J; junction bases left unmatched: 5. In DNA, the CDR3 is TGTGCCAGCAGTTTAAGAGGGGGCAGTGAGACCCAGTACTTC. Translated: CASSLRGGSETQYF.

This clonotype was detected ten times or more. The rearrangement links TRBV6-5 to TRBJ2-1; D call uncertain. The V and J ends lost 8 bases and 3 bases respectively, with 2 bases between them. This CDR3 spans 10 amino acids. The V gene's germline CDR1 is MNHEY and CDR2 SVGAGI. The CDR3 DNA follows: TGTGCCAGCGGCTACAATGAGCAGTTCTTC. It yields the protein CASGYNEQFF.

This clonotype was recorded a few times. The chain combines TRBV29-1 with TRBJ2-4; perhaps TRBD2 as D (6 bases). The last part of the DNA fits TRBJ2-5 better; the J call may be wrong. This CDR3 is 13 amino acids long. Looked up from germline, CDR1 is SQVTM and CDR2 is ANQGSEA. The CDR3 region is CSVGGRGRETQYF. The CDR3 region has the DNA TGCAGCGTGGGGGGTCGGGGCCGGGAGACCCAGTACTTC.

The CDR3: CASSLSGVDRGDGYTF. The CDR3 region has the DNA TGTGCCAGCAGCTTATCGGGTGTCGACAGGGGGGATGGCTACACCTTC. The chain combines TRBV7-2 with TRBJ1-2; 9 bases agree with TRBD1. Germline V lookup: CDR1 SGHTA, CDR2 FQGNSA. The J segment lost 6 bases and the V segment lost 2 bases, leaving 10 bases of the junction unmatched. This CDR3 has 16 residues.

The chain combines TRBV27 with TRBJ1-2; the match to TRBD1 covers 10 bases. The V and J ends lost 3 bases and 6 bases, in that order; junction bases with no gene match: 7. The CDR3 is made up of 15 amino acids. Germline CDR1 and CDR2: MNHEY and SMNVEV (reference sequence). DNA for the CDR3: TGTGCCAGCAGTTTTTCCGGGACAGGGGCGAATGGCTACACCTTC. Residues: CASSFSGTGANGYTF.

The gene calls are TRBV11-2 and TRBJ2-7; D gene ambiguous. CDR1 and CDR2 from the germline V gene are SGHAT and FQNNGV. The CDR3 covers 17 residues. V was cut by 0 bases and J by 9 bases, with 24 bases left in between. The CDR3 DNA sequence: TGTGCCAGCAGCTTAGACGCGACACTTTGGTTCCGGTGTTTGCAGTACTTC. Its translation: CASSLDATLWFRCLQYF.

V gene TRBV11-2 combines with J gene TRBJ1-2; D is perhaps TRBD1 (6 bases). V lost 1 base to trimming and J lost 6 bases, with 15 bases between them. The CDR3 is 15 amino acids. Germline V CDR1 and CDR2: SGHAT, FQNNGV. The CDR3 spells CASSLARGGDHGYTF. CDR3 nucleotides: TGTGCCAGCAGCTTAGCCAGGGGCGGGGACCATGGCTACACCTTC.

In its sample, this clonotype was seen a few times. V and J are TRBV7-9 and TRBJ1-2; D possibly corresponds to TRBD1 (6 bases). The CDR3 has 15 amino acids. Trimming removed 3 bases from V and 0 bases from J, with 11 bases in between. Germline CDR1 SEHNR, CDR2 FQNEAQ (reference sequence). The CDR3 protein is CASSFPGDSNYGYTF. CDR3 DNA: TGTGCCAGCAGCTTTCCAGGGGACTCTAACTATGGCTACACCTTC. The whole variable domain, filled in from reference TRBV7-9 and TRBJ1-2, reads DTGVSQNPRHKITKRGQNVTFRCDPISEHNRLYWYRQTLGQGPEFLTYFQNEAQLEKSRLLSDRFSAERPKGSFSTLEIQRTEQGDSAMYLCASSFPGDSNYGYTFGSGTRLTVV.

A few counts support this clonotype. The chain combines TRBV20-1 with TRBJ1-1, with D maybe TRBD1 (6 bases). The CDR3 length is 15 residues. Trimming took off 0 bases at V and 1 base at J, with 12 bases between the two ends. Germline V gene data show CDR1 as DFQATT and CDR2 as SNEGSKA (reference sequence). The CDR3 is CSARDQGQKNTEAFF. In nucleotides, the CDR3 is TGCAGTGCTAGAGACCAGGGGCAAAAGAACACTGAAGCTTTCTTT.

The chain links TRBV20-1 to TRBJ1-1; D remains ambiguous. The CDR3 runs to 15 residues. Trimming stripped 2 bases from V and 0 bases from J, with 13 bases between. Germline V gives CDR1 DFQATT, CDR2 SNEGSKA (reference sequence). In DNA, the CDR3 is TGCAGTGCTAGAAAGATAGGTGACATGAACACTGAAGCTTTCTTT. This gives the protein CSARKIGDMNTEAFF.

The V call is TRBV6-2 or TRBV6-3, the J call TRBJ1-1, with D tentatively TRBD1 (5 bases). This CDR3 contains 16 residues. Germline CDR1 reads MNHEY; CDR2 reads SVGEGT. Trimming removed 4 bases at V and 3 bases at J, with 18 bases between. CDR3 DNA sequence: TGTGCCAGCAGTTCCCCAGCCGGGACGGTTGACACTGAAGCTTTCTTT. It yields the protein CASSSPAGTVDTEAFF.

The rearrangement joins TRBV20-1 to TRBJ2-1; 7 positions match TRBD2. Looked up from germline, CDR1 is DFQATT and CDR2 is SNEGSKA (reference sequence). With 5 bases clipped from V and 4 bases from J, the junction kept 8 bases outside the gene matches. This CDR3 region has 14 residues. The DNA of the CDR3 is TGCAGTGCTGGCCCTAGCGGACTGTACAATGAGCAGTTCTTC. As protein: CSAGPSGLYNEQFF.

The chain carries TRBV6-5 and TRBJ2-7; D is possibly TRBD2 (6 bases). Germline-derived CDR1 and CDR2 are MNHEY and SVGAGI. The CDR3 length is 14 residues. V lost 2 bases, J lost 3 bases, and 11 bases lay in between. CDR3 nucleotides: TGTGCCAGCAGTTACGTTGGGGGAGGCTACGAGCAGTACTTC. Translating it yields CASSYVGGGYEQYF.

This clonotype has a handful of counts. The genes are TRBV5-1 and TRBJ2-2; a weak D match, TRBD2 (5 bases). The V end was cut by 1 base, the J end by 4 bases, with 14 bases between. Germline CDR1 is SGHRS and CDR2 is YFSETQ. The CDR3 is 16 amino acids. The CDR3 here is CASSLLAGSGTGELFF. CDR3 DNA sequence: TGCGCCAGCAGCTTGCTCGCGGGTTCGGGCACCGGGGAGCTGTTTTTT. The full variable domain, its missing parts supplied by reference TRBV5-1 and TRBJ2-2, is KAGVTQTPRYLIKTRGQQVTLSCSPISGHRSVSWYQQTPGQGLQFLFEYFSETQRNKGNFPGRFSGRQFSNSRSEMNVSTLELGDSALYLCASSLLAGSGTGELFFGEGSRLTVL.

The rearrangement links TRBV12-3 or TRBV12-4 to TRBJ1-5, with D possibly being TRBD1 (5 bases). The CDR3 is 12 amino acids. V was cut by 9 bases and J by 3 bases, with 9 bases left in between. The CDR3 sequence: CASDRSNQPQHF. The CDR3 DNA reads as TGTGCCAGTGACAGATCCAATCAGCCCCAGCATTTT.